In this sample, the clone carrying this T cell receptor beta chain turned up many times. Its antigen remains unknown. Diagnosis rested on symptoms, serum thyroxine and TRAb, thyroid ultrasound, and orbital computed tomography. CDR3 length equals 12 residues. The germline CDR1 and CDR2 sequences are SNHLY and FYNNEI. The V segment lost 5 bases and the J segment 8 bases; nucleotides outside the gene matches: 2. TCR beta CDR3 region amplification was performed from RNA transcripts. When the TCR CDR3 underwent first-round RT-PCR, the HTBI primer set was used. TCRdb ran MiXCR on the multiplex PCR reads and lists one entry per CDR3 protein. In the table there are approximately 600,000 distinct CDR3 sequences, approximately 14% of which are singletons. The sample originates from a study of T cells in Graves' hyperthyroidism and ophthalmopathy. Overall study findings and caveats: Separating ophthalmopathy from stable hyperthyroidism was achieved by a 13 V-J model.

The V call is TRBV2, the J call TRBJ1-2; 10 nucleotides match TRBD1. This TCR was sampled from a woman in her twenties or thirties with Graves' hyperthyroidism that later progressed to Graves' ophthalmopathy. The sample was blood. The CDR3 DNA reads TGTGCCAGCAGTAGGGACAGGGGAGGCTACACCTTC. It encodes CASSRDRGGYTF.